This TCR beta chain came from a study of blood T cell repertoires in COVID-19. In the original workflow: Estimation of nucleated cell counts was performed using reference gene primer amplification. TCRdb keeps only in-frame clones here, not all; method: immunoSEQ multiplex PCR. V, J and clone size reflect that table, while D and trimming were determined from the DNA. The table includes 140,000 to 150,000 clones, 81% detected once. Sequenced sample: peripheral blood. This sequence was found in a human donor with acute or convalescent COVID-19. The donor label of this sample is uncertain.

CDR3 sequence (DNA): TGTGCCAGCAGCTTATCGGATCTGGGACAGGGGGCGATACGCTATGGCTACACCTTC. Encoded protein: CASSLSDLGQGAIRYGYTF. The chain uses TRBV11-2 and TRBJ1-2, with 12 bases fitting TRBD1. CDR1 and CDR2 from the germline V gene are SGHAT and FQNNGV. The CDR3 sequence is 19 residues long. The V and J ends lost 2 bases and 4 bases, in that order; junction bases with no gene match: 14. Drawing the rest from reference TRBV11-2 and TRBJ1-2, the complete variable domain is EAGVAQSPRYKIIEKRQSVAFWCNPISGHATLYWYQQILGQGPKLLIQFQNNGVVDDSQLPKDRFSAERLKGVDSTLKIQPAKLEDSAVYLCASSLSDLGQGAIRYGYTFGSGTRLTVV.